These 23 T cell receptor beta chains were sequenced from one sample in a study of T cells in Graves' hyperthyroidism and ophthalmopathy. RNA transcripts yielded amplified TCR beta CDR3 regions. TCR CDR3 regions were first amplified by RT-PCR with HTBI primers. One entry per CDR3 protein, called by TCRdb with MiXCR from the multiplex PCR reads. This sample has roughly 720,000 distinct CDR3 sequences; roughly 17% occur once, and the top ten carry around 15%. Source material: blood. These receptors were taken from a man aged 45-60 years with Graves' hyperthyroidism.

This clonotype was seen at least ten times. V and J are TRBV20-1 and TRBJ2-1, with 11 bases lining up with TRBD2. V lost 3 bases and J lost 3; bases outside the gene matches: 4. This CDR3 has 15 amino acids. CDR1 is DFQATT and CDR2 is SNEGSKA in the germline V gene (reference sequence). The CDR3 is CSARWGLAVYNEQFF. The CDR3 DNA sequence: TGCAGTGCTAGGTGGGGACTAGCGGTCTACAATGAGCAGTTCTTC.

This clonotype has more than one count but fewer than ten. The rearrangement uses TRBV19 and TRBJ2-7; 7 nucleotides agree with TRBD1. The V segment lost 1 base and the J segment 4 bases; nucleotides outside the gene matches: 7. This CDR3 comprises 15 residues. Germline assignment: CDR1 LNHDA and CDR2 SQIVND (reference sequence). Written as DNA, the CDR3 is TGTGCCAGTAGTATAGCCGGGACAGATCTTTACGAGCAGTACTTC. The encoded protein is CASSIAGTDLYEQYF.

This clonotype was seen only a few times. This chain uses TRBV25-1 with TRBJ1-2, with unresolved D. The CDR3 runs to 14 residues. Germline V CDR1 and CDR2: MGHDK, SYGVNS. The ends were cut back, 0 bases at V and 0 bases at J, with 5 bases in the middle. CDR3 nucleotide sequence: TGTGCCAGCAGTGAATACGTGGCTAACTATGGCTACACCTTC. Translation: CASSEYVANYGYTF.

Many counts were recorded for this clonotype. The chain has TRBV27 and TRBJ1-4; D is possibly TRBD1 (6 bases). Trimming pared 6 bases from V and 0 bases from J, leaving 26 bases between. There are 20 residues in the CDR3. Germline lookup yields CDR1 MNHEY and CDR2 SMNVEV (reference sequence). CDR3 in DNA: TGTGCCAGCAGCTACCAAGGGGGGAGGAGGGGTGATGCAACTAATGAAAAACTGTTTTTT. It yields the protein CASSYQGGRRGDATNEKLFF.

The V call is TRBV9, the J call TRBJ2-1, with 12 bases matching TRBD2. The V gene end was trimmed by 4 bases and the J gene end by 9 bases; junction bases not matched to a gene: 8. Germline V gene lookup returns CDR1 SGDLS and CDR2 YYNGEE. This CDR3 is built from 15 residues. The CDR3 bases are TGTGCCAGCAGCCCGACTAGCGGGAGAATGGGTGAGCAGTTCTTC. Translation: CASSPTSGRMGEQFF.

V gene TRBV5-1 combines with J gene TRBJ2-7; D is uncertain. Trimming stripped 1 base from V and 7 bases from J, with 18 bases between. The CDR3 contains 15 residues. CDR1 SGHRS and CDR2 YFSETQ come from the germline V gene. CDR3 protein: CASSLSMVDPLEQYF. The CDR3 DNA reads TGCGCCAGCAGCTTGTCTATGGTGGACCCCTTGGAGCAGTACTTC.

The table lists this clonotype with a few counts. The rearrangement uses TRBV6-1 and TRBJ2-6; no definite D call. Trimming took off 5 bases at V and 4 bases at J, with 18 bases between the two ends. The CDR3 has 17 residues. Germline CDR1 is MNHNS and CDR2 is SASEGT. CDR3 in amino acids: CASSTHGEKAGANVLTF. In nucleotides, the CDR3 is TGTGCCAGCAGTACTCATGGGGAAAAGGCCGGGGCCAACGTCCTGACTTTC.

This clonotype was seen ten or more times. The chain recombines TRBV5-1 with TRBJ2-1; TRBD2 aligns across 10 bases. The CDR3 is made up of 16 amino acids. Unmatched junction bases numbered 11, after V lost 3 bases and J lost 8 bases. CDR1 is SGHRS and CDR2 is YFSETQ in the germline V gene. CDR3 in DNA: TGCGCCAGCAGCTCCCCCCTAGCGGGAGTTTTCTATGAGCAGTTCTTC. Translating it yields CASSSPLAGVFYEQFF.

CDR3 residues: CSVAPRLGETQYF. The CDR3 DNA sequence: TGCAGCGTTGCCCCCCGATTGGGAGAGACCCAGTACTTC. The V and J genes are TRBV29-1 and TRBJ2-5; D unresolved. The CDR3 totals 13 residues. CDR1 is SQVTM, CDR2 ANQGSEA, per germline. The V end was cut by 4 bases, the J end by 4 bases, with 13 bases between.

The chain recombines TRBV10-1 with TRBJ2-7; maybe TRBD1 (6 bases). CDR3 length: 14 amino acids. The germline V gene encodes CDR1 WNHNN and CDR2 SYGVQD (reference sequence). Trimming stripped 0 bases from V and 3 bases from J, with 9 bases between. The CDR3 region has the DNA TGCGCCAGCAGTGAGTCCGGACAGATCTACGAGCAGTACTTC. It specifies CASSESGQIYEQYF.

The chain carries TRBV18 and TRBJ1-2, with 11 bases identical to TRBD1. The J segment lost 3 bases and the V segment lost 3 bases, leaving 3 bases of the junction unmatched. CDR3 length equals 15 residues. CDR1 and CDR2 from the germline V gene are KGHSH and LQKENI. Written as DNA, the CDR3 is TGTGCCAGCTCACCCGGGACAGGGGGGGACTATGGCTACACCTTC. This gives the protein CASSPGTGGDYGYTF.

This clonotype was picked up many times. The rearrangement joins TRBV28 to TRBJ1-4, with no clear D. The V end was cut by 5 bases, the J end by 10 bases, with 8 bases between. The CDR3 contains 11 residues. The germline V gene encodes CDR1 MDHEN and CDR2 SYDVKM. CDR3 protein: CASSVDRKLFF. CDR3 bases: TGTGCCAGCAGTGTCGACCGAAAACTGTTTTTT.

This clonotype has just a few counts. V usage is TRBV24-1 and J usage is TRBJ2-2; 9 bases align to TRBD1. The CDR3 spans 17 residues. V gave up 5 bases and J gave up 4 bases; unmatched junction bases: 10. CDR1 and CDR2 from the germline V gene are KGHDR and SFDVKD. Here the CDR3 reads CATSGITGGRGTGELFF. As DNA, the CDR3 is TGTGCCACCAGTGGAATTACAGGGGGCCGGGGCACCGGGGAGCTGTTTTTT.

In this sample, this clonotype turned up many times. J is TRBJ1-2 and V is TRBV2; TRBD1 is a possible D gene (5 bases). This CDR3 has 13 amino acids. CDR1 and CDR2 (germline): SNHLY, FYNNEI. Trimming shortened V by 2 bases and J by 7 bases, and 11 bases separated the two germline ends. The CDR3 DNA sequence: TGTGCCAGCAGTGAAACGTCAGGGTCTGGCTACACCTTC. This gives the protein CASSETSGSGYTF. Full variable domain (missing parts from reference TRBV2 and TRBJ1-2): EPEVTQTPSHQVTQMGQEVILRCVPISNHLYFYWYRQILGQKVEFLVSFYNNEISEKSEIFDDQFSVERPDGSNFTLKIRSTKLEDSAMYFCASSETSGSGYTFGSGTRLTVV.

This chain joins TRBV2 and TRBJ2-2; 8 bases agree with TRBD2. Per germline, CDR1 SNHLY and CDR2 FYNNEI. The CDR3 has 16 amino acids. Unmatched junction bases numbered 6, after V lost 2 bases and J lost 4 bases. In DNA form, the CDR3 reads TGTGCCAGCAGTGAACTTGGGACTAGTTCCACCGGGGAGCTGTTTTTT. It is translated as CASSELGTSSTGELFF.

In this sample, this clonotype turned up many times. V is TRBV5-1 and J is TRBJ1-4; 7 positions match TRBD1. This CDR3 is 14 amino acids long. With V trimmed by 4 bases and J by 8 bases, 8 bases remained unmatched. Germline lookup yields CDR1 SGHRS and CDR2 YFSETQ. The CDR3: CASSRDSIMEKLFF. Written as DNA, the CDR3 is TGCGCCAGCAGCCGGGACAGCATTATGGAAAAACTGTTTTTT. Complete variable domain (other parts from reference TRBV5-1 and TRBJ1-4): KAGVTQTPRYLIKTRGQQVTLSCSPISGHRSVSWYQQTPGQGLQFLFEYFSETQRNKGNFPGRFSGRQFSNSRSEMNVSTLELGDSALYLCASSRDSIMEKLFFGSGTQLSVL.

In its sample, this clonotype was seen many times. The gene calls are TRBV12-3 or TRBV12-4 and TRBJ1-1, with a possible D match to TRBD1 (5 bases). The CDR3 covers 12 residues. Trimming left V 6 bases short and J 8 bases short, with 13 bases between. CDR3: CASRSTGGEAFF. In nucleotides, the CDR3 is TGTGCCAGCAGATCCACCGGGGGAGAAGCTTTCTTT.

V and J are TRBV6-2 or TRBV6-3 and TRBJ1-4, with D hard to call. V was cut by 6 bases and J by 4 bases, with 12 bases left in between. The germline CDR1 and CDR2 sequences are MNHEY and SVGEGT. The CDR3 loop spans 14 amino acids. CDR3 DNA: TGTGCCAGCAGCTGGAAGTCCTTTAATGAAAAACTGTTTTTT. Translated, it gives CASSWKSFNEKLFF.

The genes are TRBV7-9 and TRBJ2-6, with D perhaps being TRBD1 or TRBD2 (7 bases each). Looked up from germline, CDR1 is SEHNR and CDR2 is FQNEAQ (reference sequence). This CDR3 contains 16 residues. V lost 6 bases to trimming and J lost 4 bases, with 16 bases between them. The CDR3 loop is CASRAGGGAGANVLTF. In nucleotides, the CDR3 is TGTGCCAGCAGGGCAGGGGGGGGAGCCGGGGCCAACGTCCTGACTTTC.

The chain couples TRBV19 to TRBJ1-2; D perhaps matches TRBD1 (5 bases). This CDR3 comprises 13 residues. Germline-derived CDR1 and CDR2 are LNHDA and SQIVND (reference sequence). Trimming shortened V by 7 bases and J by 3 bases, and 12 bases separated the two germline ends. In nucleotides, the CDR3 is TGTGCCAGTAAAGAGGGGATAGACTATGGCTACACCTTC. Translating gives CASKEGIDYGYTF.

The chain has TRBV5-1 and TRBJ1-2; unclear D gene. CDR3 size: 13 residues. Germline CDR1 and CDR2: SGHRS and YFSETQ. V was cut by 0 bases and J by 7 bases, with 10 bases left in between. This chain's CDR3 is CASSLGESSGYTF. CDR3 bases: TGCGCCAGCAGCTTGGGTGAAAGTAGTGGCTACACCTTC.

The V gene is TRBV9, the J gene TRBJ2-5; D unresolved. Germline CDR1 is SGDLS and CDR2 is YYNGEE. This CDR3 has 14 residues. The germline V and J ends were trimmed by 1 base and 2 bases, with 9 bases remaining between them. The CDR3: CASSVYAEQETQYF. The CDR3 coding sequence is TGTGCCAGCAGCGTATATGCCGAGCAAGAGACCCAGTACTTC.

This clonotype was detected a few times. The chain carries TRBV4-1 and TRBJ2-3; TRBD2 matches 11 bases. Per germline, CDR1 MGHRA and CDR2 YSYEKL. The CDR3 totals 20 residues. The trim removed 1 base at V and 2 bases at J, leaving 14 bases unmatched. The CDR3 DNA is TGCGCCAGCAGCCAAGCCGTAGCGGGAGGGATAGGTGGATCCACAGATACGCAGTATTTT. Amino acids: CASSQAVAGGIGGSTDTQYF.